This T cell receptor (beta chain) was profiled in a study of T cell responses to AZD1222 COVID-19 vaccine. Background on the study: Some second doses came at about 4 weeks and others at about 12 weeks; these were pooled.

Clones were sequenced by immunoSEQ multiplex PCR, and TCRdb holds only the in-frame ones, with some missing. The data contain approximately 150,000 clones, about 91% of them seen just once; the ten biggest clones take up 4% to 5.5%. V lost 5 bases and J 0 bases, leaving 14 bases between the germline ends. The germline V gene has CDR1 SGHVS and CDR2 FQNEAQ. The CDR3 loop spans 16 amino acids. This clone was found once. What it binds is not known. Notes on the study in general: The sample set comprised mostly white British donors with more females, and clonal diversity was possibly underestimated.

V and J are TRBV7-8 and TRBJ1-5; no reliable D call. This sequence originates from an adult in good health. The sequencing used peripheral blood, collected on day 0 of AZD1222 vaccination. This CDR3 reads CASSLRRLDSNQPQHF. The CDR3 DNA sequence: TGTGCCAGCAGCCTAAGACGATTAGATAGCAATCAGCCCCAGCATTTT.